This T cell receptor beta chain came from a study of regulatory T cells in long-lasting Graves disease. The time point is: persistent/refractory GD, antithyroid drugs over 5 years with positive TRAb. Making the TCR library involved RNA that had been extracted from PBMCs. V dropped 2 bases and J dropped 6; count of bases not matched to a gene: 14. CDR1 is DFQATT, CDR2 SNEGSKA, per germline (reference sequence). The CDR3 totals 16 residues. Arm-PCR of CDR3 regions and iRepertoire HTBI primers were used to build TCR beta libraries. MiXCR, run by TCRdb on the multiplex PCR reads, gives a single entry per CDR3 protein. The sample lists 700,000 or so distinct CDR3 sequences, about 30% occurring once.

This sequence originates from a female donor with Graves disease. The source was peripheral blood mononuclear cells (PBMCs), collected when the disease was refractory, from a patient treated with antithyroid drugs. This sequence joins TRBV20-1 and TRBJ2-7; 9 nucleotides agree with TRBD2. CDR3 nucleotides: TGCAGTGCTAGACTAGCGGGAACCCACTCGCGCTGCGAGCAGTACTTC. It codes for CSARLAGTHSRCEQYF.